This is a list of T cell receptor beta chains from one sample in a study of blood T cell repertoires in COVID-19. The method was immunoSEQ multiplex PCR; TCRdb's version includes in-frame clones alone and lacks a portion of them. The table lists more than 95,000 clones, around 76% of them singletons, with roughly a fifth in the top ten. Sequencing was carried out using peripheral blood. The origin of the receptors is a woman aged 70 to 79 with acute or convalescent COVID-19. Both conserved end residues are part of each CDR3.

TRBV12-2	CASRLPGQGAIYEQYF
TRBV5-1	CASSRPGQGRETQYF
TRBV11-2	CASSSYKVPRGDEKLFF
TRBV6-5	CAISGGTNTEAFF
TRBV7-8	CASSRGTDSPLHF
TRBV2	CASRPGLAGGFYNEQFF
TRBV27	CASTQRQGMDTEAFF
TRBV5-4	CASSLGDRKQGGYTF
TRBV19	CASSPGLANEKLFF
TRBV18	CASSPGGTGYNEQFF
TRBV3-1/TRBV3-2	CASSLRLGGDTGELFF
TRBV2	CASSTSSGGSGNTIYF
TRBV28	CASRAGPVRGQETQYF
TRBV30	CAWVRSGSPYNEQFF
TRBV23-1	CASSQSGQGAHGYTF
TRBV7-2	CASSFTVGYGYTF
TRBV4-2	CASSQDTKGQHQETQYF
TRBV30	CAWSVGTGGNSPLHF
TRBV4-3	CASSQDMGTPSYPQPQHF
TRBV29-1	CSGTGTGATGELFF
TRBV6-6	CASSLGGSNQPQHF
TRBV19	CASSKLGQVNEKLFF
TRBV5-1	CASSLGAGVNEQYF
TRBV2	CASSDLGVAGGYEQYF
TRBV27	CASSRGLAGAANTGELFF
TRBV5-1	CASRSGQQNTEAFF
TRBV6-6	CASSYGGGGWDSPLHF
TRBV11-2	CASSTTGPYSYTF
TRBV4-2	CASSPGKGLAAYTQYF
TRBV2	CASSVRVGRADTQYF
TRBV6-2/TRBV6-3	CASSYSDRGLWSNQPQHF
TRBV5-8	CASSLGTGRTEAFF
TRBV3-1/TRBV3-2	CASRAGGEQFF
TRBV2	CASSDGGQVNEQFF
TRBV6-5	CASSPIGGPNTEAFF
TRBV6-2/TRBV6-3	CASSPRGGSDVYGYTF
TRBV4-3	CASSPVPTSDNTGELFF
TRBV11-2	CASSLVGSPYGYTF
TRBV5-4	CASSPRTGGQETQYF
TRBV10-3	CAISGSAGGPIETQYF
TRBV2	CASRITGFRDSPLHF
TRBV4-2	CASSQEAGQGKGAKNIQYF
TRBV7-8	CASSVPGGHSPLHF
TRBV29-1	CSARGDSTYEQYF
TRBV29-1	CSVTGTGGANVLTF
TRBV11-2	CASSLGFTSGGQETQYF
TRBV28	CASSRGTGGNEKLFF
TRBV30	CAWSRSNEAFF
TRBV6-5	CASRGYRGKTGELFF
TRBV5-1	CASSSRGAGYGYTF
TRBV21-1	CASTGGPLGDNSPLHF
TRBV28	CASRSGGLVGTEAFF
TRBV6-5	CASKLWEDTEAFF
TRBV28	CASSSLYADRGDTDTQYF